One sample yielded the 15 T cell receptor beta chains listed below, sequenced in a study of blood T cell repertoires in COVID-19. TCRdb's copy holds only in-frame clones and misses some; the assay was immunoSEQ multiplex PCR. The sample contains roughly 260,000 clones, roughly four fifths of which appear only once. Sequenced material: peripheral blood. All receptors derive from a woman in her 70s with acute or convalescent COVID-19.

The gene calls are TRBV7-9 and TRBJ1-3; TRBD1 is a possible D gene (5 bases). V shed 5 bases and J shed 0 bases, with 14 bases lying between them. Germline CDR1 SEHNR, CDR2 FQNEAQ (reference sequence). This CDR3 is 16 amino acids long. This CDR3 is CASSRIQGYSGNTIYF. Here the CDR3 DNA reads TGTGCCAGCAGCCGGATCCAGGGTTACTCTGGAAACACCATATATTTT.

The chain carries TRBV9 and TRBJ1-3; a possible D gene is TRBD1 (5 bases). CDR1 and CDR2 (germline): SGDLS, YYNGEE. This CDR3 has 16 amino acids. V was cut by 4 bases and J by 0 bases, with 14 bases left in between. CDR3 coding DNA: TGTGCCAGCAGCCCCGGGACTGAGAGCTCTGGAAACACCATATATTTT. Translated: CASSPGTESSGNTIYF.

The V call is TRBV5-4, the J call TRBJ1-5; D possibly corresponds to TRBD1 (5 bases). Looked up from germline, CDR1 is SGHNT and CDR2 is YYREEE (reference sequence). The CDR3 is 14 amino acids. V was trimmed by 2 bases and J by 1 base, leaving 7 bases between them. CDR3 sequence (DNA): TGTGCCAGCAGCTTTCAGGGAAGCAATCAGCCCCAGCATTTT. It encodes CASSFQGSNQPQHF.

The rearrangement links TRBV4-3 to TRBJ2-1; TRBD2 might be the D (5 bases). This CDR3 contains 16 residues. Germline CDR1 and CDR2: LGHNA and YSLEER. V lost 1 base, J lost 3 bases, and 13 bases lay in between. The CDR3 sequence: CASSQVLVGFYNEQFF. The CDR3 region has the DNA TGCGCCAGCAGCCAAGTACTAGTTGGGTTCTACAATGAGCAGTTCTTC.

The V gene is TRBV4-2, the J gene TRBJ1-6; TRBD1 matches at 8 bases. Trimming removed 2 bases from V and 6 bases from J; junction bases left unmatched: 6. This CDR3 is built from 16 residues. Germline lookup yields CDR1 LGHNA and CDR2 YNFKEQ. The CDR3 DNA sequence: TGTGCCAGCAGCCAACCTCAGGGGGCCGGTAATTCACCCCTCCACTTT. Encoded protein: CASSQPQGAGNSPLHF.

This clone was seen only a few times. The chain is built from TRBV19 and TRBJ1-1; D is uncertain. Trimming took off 0 bases at V and 1 base at J, with 9 bases between the two ends. Germline V gene sequence: CDR1 LNHDA, CDR2 SQIVND (reference sequence). The CDR3 runs to 15 residues. The CDR3 region has the DNA TGTGCCAGTAGTATAGACGGGTACGGGAACACTGAAGCTTTCTTT. Amino acid sequence: CASSIDGYGNTEAFF.

V usage is TRBV7-2 and J usage is TRBJ2-2; D unclear. This CDR3 region has 14 residues. The germline V gene encodes CDR1 SGHTA and CDR2 FQGNSA. Trimming removed 2 bases at V and 4 bases at J, with 8 bases between. The CDR3 coding sequence is TGTGCCAGCAGCTTATTGGCAGGCACCGGGGAGCTGTTTTTT. This translates into CASSLLAGTGELFF.

The J gene is TRBJ1-6, the V gene TRBV27; 11 nucleotides line up with TRBD1. The junction had 6 bases not matched to a gene; V was cut back by 3 bases and J by 8 bases. CDR3 size: 16 residues. Germline V gene lookup returns CDR1 MNHEY and CDR2 SMNVEV (reference sequence). The CDR3 loop is CASSFGTGGLYSPLHF. The CDR3 DNA reads TGTGCCAGCAGTTTTGGGACAGGGGGGTTGTATTCACCCCTCCACTTT.

In DNA, the CDR3 is TGTGCCAGGGCCGGGACTCGCACTGAAGCTTTCTTT. This gives the protein CARAGTRTEAFF. V is TRBV3-1 (or the pseudogene TRBV3-2) and J is TRBJ1-1; possibly TRBD1 for D (5 bases). Between the trimmed V and J ends, which lost 9 bases and 4 bases, there was a span of 12 bases. There are 12 residues in the CDR3. Germline CDR1 is LGHDT and CDR2 is YNNKEL (reference sequence).

This chain connects TRBV2 to TRBJ2-2; 11 nucleotides align to TRBD2. J lost 5 bases, V lost 5 bases, and 4 bases had no gene match. The CDR3 has 15 residues. The germline CDR1 and CDR2 sequences are SNHLY and FYNNEI. The CDR3 is CASSKTSGTTGELFF. In nucleotides, the CDR3 is TGTGCCAGCAGTAAGACTAGCGGGACTACCGGGGAGCTGTTTTTT.

This sequence joins TRBV7-9 and TRBJ1-4; 8 bases map to TRBD1. V was clipped by 2 bases and J by 7 bases; unmatched bases: 15. Germline CDR1 and CDR2: SEHNR and FQNEAQ (reference sequence). The CDR3 contains 18 residues. CDR3 sequence: CASSLPAQTGGRREKLFF. The DNA of the CDR3 is TGTGCCAGCAGCTTACCGGCTCAAACAGGGGGGCGACGTGAAAAACTGTTTTTT.

The V call is TRBV7-9, the J call TRBJ1-4; D is perhaps TRBD1 (6 bases). V was pared by 0 bases and J by 4 bases, with 12 bases between. The CDR3 loop spans 16 amino acids. The germline gives CDR1 SEHNR, CDR2 FQNEAQ (reference sequence). The CDR3 protein is CASSLAGGGDNEKLFF. In DNA, the CDR3 is TGTGCCAGCAGCTTAGCGGGAGGGGGAGATAATGAAAAACTGTTTTTT.

This clone was picked up one time. This chain links TRBV6-2 or TRBV6-3 with TRBJ2-1; 9 bases are a match to TRBD1. CDR1 and CDR2 from the germline V gene are MNHEY and SVGEGT. The CDR3 totals 18 residues. Losses at the gene ends were 0 bases for V and 3 bases for J; bases not matched to a gene: 9. DNA for the CDR3: TGTGCCAGCAGTTACTCGTTCGGTGAGGACAGGGGCTACAATGAGCAGTTCTTC. Protein: CASSYSFGEDRGYNEQFF.

The V gene is TRBV2, the J gene TRBJ1-1; weak D call: TRBD1 (5 bases). The V gene lost 4 bases and the J gene lost 4 bases, with 22 bases spanning the gap. This CDR3 has 17 residues. Germline V gene data show CDR1 as SNHLY and CDR2 as FYNNEI. CDR3 sequence (DNA): TGTGCCAGCAGTGGCAATCTGCCCCGGCAGGGCGGCACTGAAGCTTTCTTT. This codes for CASSGNLPRQGGTEAFF. Full variable domain (rest looked up from reference TRBV2 and TRBJ1-1): EPEVTQTPSHQVTQMGQEVILRCVPISNHLYFYWYRQILGQKVEFLVSFYNNEISEKSEIFDDQFSVERPDGSNFTLKIRSTKLEDSAMYFCASSGNLPRQGGTEAFFGQGTRLTVV.

This clone has a count of ten or more. The genes are TRBV7-9 and TRBJ1-3; D not certain. The CDR3 sequence is 18 residues long. Trimming stripped 0 bases from V and 4 bases from J, with 19 bases between. Germline values: CDR1 SEHNR, CDR2 FQNEAQ (reference sequence). For the CDR3, the DNA is TGTGCCAGCAGCTTAGCCACTCCGGGAAACCTATGGGGAAACACCATATATTTT. As protein: CASSLATPGNLWGNTIYF.